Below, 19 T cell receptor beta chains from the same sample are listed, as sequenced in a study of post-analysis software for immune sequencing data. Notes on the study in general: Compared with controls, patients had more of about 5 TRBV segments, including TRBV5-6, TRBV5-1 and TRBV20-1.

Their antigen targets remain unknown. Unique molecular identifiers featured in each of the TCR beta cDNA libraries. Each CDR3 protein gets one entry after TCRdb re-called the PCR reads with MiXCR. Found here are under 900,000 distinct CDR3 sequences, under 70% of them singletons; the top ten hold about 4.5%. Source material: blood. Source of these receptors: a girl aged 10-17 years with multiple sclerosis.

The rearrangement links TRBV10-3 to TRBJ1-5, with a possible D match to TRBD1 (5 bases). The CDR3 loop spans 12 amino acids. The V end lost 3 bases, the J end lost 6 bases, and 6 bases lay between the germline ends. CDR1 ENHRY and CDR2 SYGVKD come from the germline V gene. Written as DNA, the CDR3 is TGTGCCATCAGTGATGGGGGTCAGCCCCAGCATTTT. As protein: CAISDGGQPQHF.

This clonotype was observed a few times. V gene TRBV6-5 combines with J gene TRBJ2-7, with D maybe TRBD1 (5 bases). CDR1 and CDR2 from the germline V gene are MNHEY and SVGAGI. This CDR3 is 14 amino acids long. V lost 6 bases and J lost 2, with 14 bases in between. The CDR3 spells CASSPGPRAYEQYF. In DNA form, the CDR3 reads TGTGCCAGCAGCCCAGGGCCTCGAGCCTACGAGCAGTACTTC.

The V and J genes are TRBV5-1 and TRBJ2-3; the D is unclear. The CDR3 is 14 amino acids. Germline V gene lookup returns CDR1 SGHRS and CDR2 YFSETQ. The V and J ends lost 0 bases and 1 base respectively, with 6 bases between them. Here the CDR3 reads CASSLGHGTDTQYF. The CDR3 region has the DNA TGCGCCAGCAGCTTGGGGCACGGCACAGATACGCAGTATTTT. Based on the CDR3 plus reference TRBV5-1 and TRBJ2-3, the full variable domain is KAGVTQTPRYLIKTRGQQVTLSCSPISGHRSVSWYQQTPGQGLQFLFEYFSETQRNKGNFPGRFSGRQFSNSRSEMNVSTLELGDSALYLCASSLGHGTDTQYFGPGTRLTVL.

CDR3 residues: CATGTINEQYF. The CDR3 DNA sequence: TGTGCCACGGGAACCATCAATGAGCAGTACTTC. The chain couples TRBV24-1 to TRBJ2-4, with D hard to call. Germline lookup yields CDR1 KGHDR and CDR2 SFDVKD. The CDR3 extends over 11 amino acids. V gave up 10 bases and J gave up 13 bases, with 16 bases separating them.

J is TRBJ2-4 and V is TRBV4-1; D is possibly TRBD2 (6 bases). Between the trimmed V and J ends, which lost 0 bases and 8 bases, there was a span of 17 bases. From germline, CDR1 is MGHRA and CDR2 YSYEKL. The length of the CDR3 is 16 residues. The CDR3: CASSQDPEMTRDIQYF. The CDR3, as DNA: TGCGCCAGCAGCCAAGATCCTGAGATGACTAGGGACATTCAGTACTTC.

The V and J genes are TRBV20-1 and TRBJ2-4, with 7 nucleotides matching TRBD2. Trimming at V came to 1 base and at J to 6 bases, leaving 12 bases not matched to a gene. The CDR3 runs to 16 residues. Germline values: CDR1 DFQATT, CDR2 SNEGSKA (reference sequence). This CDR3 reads CSARGAAGEAVNIQYF. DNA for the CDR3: TGCAGTGCTAGAGGGGCGGCGGGAGAAGCGGTAAACATTCAGTACTTC.

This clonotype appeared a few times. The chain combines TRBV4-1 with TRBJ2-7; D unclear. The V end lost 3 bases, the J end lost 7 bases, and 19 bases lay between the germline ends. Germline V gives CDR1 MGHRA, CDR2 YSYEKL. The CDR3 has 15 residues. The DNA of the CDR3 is TGCGCCAGCAGCCAGGCTGTTACCTTAGATTTTGAGCAGTACTTC. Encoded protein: CASSQAVTLDFEQYF.

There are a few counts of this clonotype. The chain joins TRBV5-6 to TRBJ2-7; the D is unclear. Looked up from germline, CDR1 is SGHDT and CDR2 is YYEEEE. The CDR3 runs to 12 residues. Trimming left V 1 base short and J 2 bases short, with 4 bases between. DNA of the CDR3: TGTGCCAGCAGCTTGTGGACCTACGAGCAGTACTTC. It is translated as CASSLWTYEQYF.

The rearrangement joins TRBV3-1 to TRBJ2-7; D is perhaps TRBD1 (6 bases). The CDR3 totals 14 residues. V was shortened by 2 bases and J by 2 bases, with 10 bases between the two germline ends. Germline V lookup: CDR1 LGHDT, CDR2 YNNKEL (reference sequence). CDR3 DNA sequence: TGTGCCAGCAGCCAAAGGGGGTTGACCTACGAGCAGTACTTC. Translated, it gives CASSQRGLTYEQYF.

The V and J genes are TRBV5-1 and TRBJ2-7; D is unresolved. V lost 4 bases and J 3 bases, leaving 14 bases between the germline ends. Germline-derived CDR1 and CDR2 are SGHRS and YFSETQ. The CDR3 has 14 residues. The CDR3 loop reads CASSVSPSGYEQYF. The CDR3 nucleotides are TGCGCCAGCAGCGTCAGCCCATCGGGCTACGAGCAGTACTTC.

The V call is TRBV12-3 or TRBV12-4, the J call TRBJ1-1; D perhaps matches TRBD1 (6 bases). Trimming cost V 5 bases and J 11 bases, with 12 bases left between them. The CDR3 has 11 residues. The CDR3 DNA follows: TGTGCCAGCAGTGGAAACAGGGACGCTTTCTTT. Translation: CASSGNRDAFF.

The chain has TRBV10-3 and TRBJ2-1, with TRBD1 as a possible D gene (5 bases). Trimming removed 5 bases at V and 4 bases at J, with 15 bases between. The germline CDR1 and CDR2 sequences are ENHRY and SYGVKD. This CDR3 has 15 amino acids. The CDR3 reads CAISNRSRPYNEQFF. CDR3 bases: TGTGCCATCAGTAACAGGTCCCGGCCATACAATGAGCAGTTCTTC.

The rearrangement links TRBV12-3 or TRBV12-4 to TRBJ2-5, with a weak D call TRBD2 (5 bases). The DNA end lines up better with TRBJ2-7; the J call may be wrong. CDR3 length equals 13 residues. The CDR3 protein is CASSFTPEAEQYF. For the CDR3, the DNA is TGTGCCAGCAGTTTCACCCCGGAGGCCGAGCAGTACTTC.

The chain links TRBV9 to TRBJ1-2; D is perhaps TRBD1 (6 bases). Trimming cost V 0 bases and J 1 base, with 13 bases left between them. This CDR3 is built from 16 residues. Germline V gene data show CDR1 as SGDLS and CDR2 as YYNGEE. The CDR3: CASSVDGGSINYGYTF. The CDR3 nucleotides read TGTGCCAGCAGCGTAGATGGGGGCAGTATTAACTATGGCTACACCTTC.

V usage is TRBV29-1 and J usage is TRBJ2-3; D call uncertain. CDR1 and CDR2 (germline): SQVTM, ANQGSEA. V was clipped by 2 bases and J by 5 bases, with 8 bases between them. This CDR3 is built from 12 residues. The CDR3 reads CSVERAGDTQYF. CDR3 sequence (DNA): TGCAGCGTTGAACGGGCCGGAGATACGCAGTATTTT.

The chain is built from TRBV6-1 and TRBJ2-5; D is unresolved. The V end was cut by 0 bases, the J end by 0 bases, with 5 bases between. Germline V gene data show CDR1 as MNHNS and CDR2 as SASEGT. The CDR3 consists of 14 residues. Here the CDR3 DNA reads TGTGCCAGCAGTGAAGCAGGGTACCAAGAGACCCAGTACTTC. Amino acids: CASSEAGYQETQYF.

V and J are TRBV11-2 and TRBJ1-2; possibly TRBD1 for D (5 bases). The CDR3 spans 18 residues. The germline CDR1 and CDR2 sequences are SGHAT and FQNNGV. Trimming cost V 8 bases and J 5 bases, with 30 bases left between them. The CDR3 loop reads CASGGYPGRRDRSYGYTF. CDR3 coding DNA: TGTGCCAGCGGCGGTTACCCGGGACGGCGGGACCGGTCTTATGGCTACACCTTC.

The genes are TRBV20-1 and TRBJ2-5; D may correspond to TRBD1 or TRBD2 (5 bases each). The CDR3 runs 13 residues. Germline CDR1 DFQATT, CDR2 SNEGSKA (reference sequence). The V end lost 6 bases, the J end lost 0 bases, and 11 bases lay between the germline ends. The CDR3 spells CSAGDHYQETQYF. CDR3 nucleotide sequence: TGCAGTGCAGGGGACCATTACCAAGAGACCCAGTACTTC.

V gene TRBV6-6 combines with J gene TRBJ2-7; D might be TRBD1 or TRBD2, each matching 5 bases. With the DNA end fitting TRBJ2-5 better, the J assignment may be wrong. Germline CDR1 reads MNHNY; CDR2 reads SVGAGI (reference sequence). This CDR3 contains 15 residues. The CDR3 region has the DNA TGTGCCAGCAGCTCCGGGACCGCGGTTTGGGAGACCCAGTACTTC. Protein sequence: CASSSGTAVWETQYF.